This T cell receptor (beta chain) originates from a study of regulatory T cells in long-lasting Graves disease. The study, taken as a whole, reports: Among samples with persistent disease, TRBV28, TRBJ1-2 and TRBJ2-5 were favored.

Ten or more counts support this clonotype. The antigen is unknown. CDR3 length equals 15 residues. Trimming took 7 bases from V and 2 from J; bases not matched to a gene: 5. Relying on iRepertoire HTBI primers and Arm-PCR of CDR3 regions, the team built TCR beta libraries. TCRdb analysed the multiplex PCR reads with MiXCR anew, one entry per CDR3 protein. The data hold approximately 270,000 distinct CDR3 sequences, with around 19% observed a single time. The time point is: newly diagnosed GD, antithyroid drugs for less than 3 months. The TCR library used RNA extracted from PBMCs. A further study also used this sample, focusing on T cells in Graves' hyperthyroidism and ophthalmopathy.

This clonotype originated in a woman in her 30s with Graves disease. Material: peripheral blood mononuclear cells (PBMCs), obtained at new diagnosis, from a patient treated with antithyroid drugs. The chain couples TRBV12-3 or TRBV12-4 to TRBJ1-4, with 9 bases aligning to TRBD1. CDR3 in DNA: TGTGCCAGCACCTTGGGGACAGGGACTAATGAAAAACTGTTTTTT. It yields the protein CASTLGTGTNEKLFF.